Shown below are 25 T cell receptor beta chains from a single sample sequenced in a study of naive and memory T cell subsets (dated by TCRdb to the late 2010s). Libraries were built with UMI-ligation and nested PCR. Reads for this sample came from an Illumina MiSeq. The beta constant-region primer consisted of an equimolar mixture of two oligonucleotides that together covered TRBC1 and TRBC2. The raw public data were reprocessed by TCRdb itself: fastp quality trimming at Q25, MiXCR clonotype calling, in-frame beta chains only. Every distinct CDR3 protein forms one entry, paired with its most common genes and DNA. The sample data list over 20,000 distinct CDR3 sequences, and 11% of these were observed just once. Roughly 18% of the sample goes to the ten largest clones. The sample consisted of central memory CD8+ T cells from blood. The sample's cell subset or site, from its label and the paper: central memory, CD45RA- CD27+. The receptors derive from a human donor in good health.

The chain couples TRBV7-2 to TRBJ2-1; 11 bases match TRBD2. The germline V gene encodes CDR1 SGHTA and CDR2 FQGNSA. Unmatched junction bases numbered 4, after V lost 2 bases and J lost 7 bases. The CDR3 is made up of 15 amino acids. DNA for the CDR3: TGTGCCAGCAGCTTACTCAGGACTAGCGGGAATGAGCAGTTCTTC. Translation: CASSLLRTSGNEQFF.

Points on this clonotype: A much larger clone lies a single base off, so this may be a read error. The rearrangement uses TRBV9 and TRBJ1-5; unclear D gene. The CDR3 consists of 14 residues. Trimming pared 0 bases from V and 0 bases from J, leaving 4 bases between. Germline-derived CDR1 and CDR2 are SGDLS and YYNGEE. For the CDR3, the DNA is TGTGCCAGCAGCGTAGGGTGTAGCAATCAGCCCCAGCATTTT. It codes for CASSVGCSNQPQHF.

This clonotype was seen only a few times. The genes are TRBV6-1 and TRBJ1-4; 12 bases are a match to TRBD1. With V trimmed by 4 bases and J by 7 bases, 1 base remained unmatched. There are 14 residues in the CDR3. Germline lookup yields CDR1 MNHNS and CDR2 SASEGT. CDR3 region: CASSVGQGAEKLFF. The DNA of the CDR3 is TGTGCCAGCAGTGTGGGACAGGGGGCTGAAAAACTGTTTTTT.

The chain carries TRBV19 and TRBJ2-5; D ambiguous. V gave up 0 bases and J gave up 5 bases, with 10 bases separating them. Germline CDR1 reads LNHDA; CDR2 reads SQIVND (reference sequence). The CDR3 runs to 14 residues. The CDR3 protein is CASSIEGKEETQYF. In DNA, the CDR3 is TGTGCCAGTAGTATAGAGGGCAAGGAGGAGACCCAGTACTTC.

Ten or more counts support this clonotype. This sequence joins TRBV12-3 or TRBV12-4 and TRBJ2-3, with D hard to call. The germline V and J ends were trimmed by 3 bases and 1 base, with 5 bases remaining between them. This CDR3 is built from 13 residues. CDR3 sequence reads: CASSFMGTDTQYF. DNA for the CDR3: TGTGCCAGCAGTTTTATGGGCACAGATACGCAGTATTTT.

The chain couples TRBV11-2 to TRBJ1-3; the D gene is possibly TRBD1 (5 bases). The CDR3 is made up of 14 amino acids. Germline assignment: CDR1 SGHAT and CDR2 FQNNGV. V was trimmed by 0 bases and J by 6 bases, leaving 9 bases between them. CDR3 residues: CASSLETGVNTIYF. In DNA form, the CDR3 reads TGTGCCAGCAGCTTAGAAACGGGGGTAAACACCATATATTTT.

The sample holds a few counts of this clonotype. This sequence joins TRBV20-1 and TRBJ2-2; TRBD2 matches 8 bases. With V trimmed by 0 bases and J by 7 bases, 10 bases remained unmatched. The CDR3 is 16 residues long. Germline V CDR1 and CDR2: DFQATT, SNEGSKA (reference sequence). The CDR3 here is CSARDLTGGPGGELFF. The CDR3 nucleotides are TGCAGTGCTAGAGATTTAACGGGAGGGCCCGGCGGGGAGCTGTTTTTT.

The chain combines TRBV9 with TRBJ2-2, with 8 bases lining up with TRBD2. The CDR3 runs to 16 residues. Germline V CDR1 and CDR2: SGDLS, YYNGEE. The J segment lost 3 bases and the V segment lost 0 bases, leaving 4 bases of the junction unmatched. The CDR3 nucleotides read TGTGCCAGCAGCGTAGGAGGCGGGAGGCACACCGGGGAGCTGTTTTTT. The encoded protein is CASSVGGGRHTGELFF.

This clonotype has a count of ten or more. V is TRBV10-2 and J is TRBJ2-2; 12 bases line up with TRBD2. Germline trimming cut 8 bases from V and 4 bases from J; bases unmatched to any gene: 5. From germline, CDR1 is WSHSY and CDR2 SAAADI. The CDR3 loop spans 15 amino acids. The CDR3 region is CASRTSGMSTGELFF. CDR3 sequence (DNA): TGCGCCAGCCGGACTAGCGGGATGAGCACCGGGGAGCTGTTTTTT.

This clonotype was seen ten or more times. The J gene is TRBJ2-3, the V gene TRBV28, with D maybe TRBD1 (6 bases). The germline gives CDR1 MDHEN, CDR2 SYDVKM. Trimming cost V 2 bases and J 2 bases, with 14 bases left between them. The CDR3 runs to 16 residues. CDR3 region: CASSLTRDTFTDTQYF. Here the CDR3 DNA reads TGTGCCAGCAGTTTAACCCGGGACACCTTCACAGATACGCAGTATTTT.

This clonotype showed up many times. The CDR3 DNA reads as TGCGCCAGCAGCCAAGACGGAGGTAGATTCACCGGGGAGCTGTTTTTT. Its translation is CASSQDGGRFTGELFF. The J gene is TRBJ2-2, the V gene TRBV4-1, with TRBD2 as a possible D gene (5 bases). Between the trimmed V and J ends, which lost 0 bases and 4 bases, there was a span of 12 bases. Per the germline V gene, CDR1 is MGHRA and CDR2 is YSYEKL. The CDR3 covers 16 residues.

This clonotype has at least ten counts. J is TRBJ2-3 and V is TRBV20-1; 9 nucleotides align to TRBD2. The length of the CDR3 is 16 residues. The V gene's germline CDR1 is DFQATT and CDR2 SNEGSKA (reference sequence). V shed 3 bases and J 0 bases; nucleotides not matched to a gene: 7. The CDR3 region is CSARGLATTSTDTQYF. The CDR3 DNA is TGCAGTGCTAGGGGACTAGCTACAACTAGCACAGATACGCAGTATTTT.

The V call is TRBV12-3 or TRBV12-4, the J call TRBJ2-3; D not resolved. Trimming took 7 bases from V and 3 from J, leaving 11 bases between them. The CDR3 extends over 13 amino acids. The CDR3 nucleotides read TGTGCCAGCACCCAGGTCGGGACAGATACGCAGTATTTT. This codes for CASTQVGTDTQYF.

This clonotype was counted only a few times. The chain couples TRBV20-1 to TRBJ2-3; 8 positions match TRBD2. V was clipped by 0 bases and J by 0 bases; unmatched bases: 2. CDR3 length: 15 amino acids. Germline V CDR1 and CDR2: DFQATT, SNEGSKA (reference sequence). The CDR3 loop is CSARDSSGSTDTQYF. The CDR3 DNA reads as TGCAGTGCTAGAGATTCTAGCGGGAGCACAGATACGCAGTATTTT.

This chain links TRBV5-4 with TRBJ2-7; D gene ambiguous. In germline, CDR1 is SGHNT, CDR2 YYREEE (reference sequence). V gave up 3 bases and J gave up 2 bases, with 15 bases separating them. The CDR3 spans 15 residues. Here the CDR3 reads CASSSPPDGTYEQYF. The CDR3 DNA reads as TGTGCCAGCAGCTCCCCGCCTGACGGTACCTACGAGCAGTACTTC.

The chain is built from TRBV11-3 and TRBJ2-1, with D perhaps TRBD2 (6 bases). V was shortened by 0 bases and J by 4 bases, with 13 bases between the two germline ends. The CDR3 has 16 residues. The germline CDR1 and CDR2 sequences are SGHNT and YENEEA. The CDR3 nucleotides read TGTGCCAGCAGCTTAGATGCCGGGACTGCTTACAATGAGCAGTTCTTC. This codes for CASSLDAGTAYNEQFF.

In this sample, this clonotype turned up many times. The chain is built from TRBV7-3 and TRBJ2-1; 14 positions match TRBD2. The V and J ends lost 5 bases and 5 bases, in that order; junction bases with no gene match: 5. CDR1 is SGHTA and CDR2 is FQGTGA in the germline V gene. The CDR3 is made up of 16 amino acids. The CDR3: CASSEPGLAGDNEQFF. CDR3 nucleotides: TGTGCCAGCAGCGAGCCGGGACTAGCGGGAGACAATGAGCAGTTCTTC.

As concerns this clonotype: It may be a read error: a sequence one base away is much more abundant. The chain combines TRBV9 with TRBJ2-1, with D perhaps assigned TRBD1 or TRBD2 (5 bases each). CDR1 is SGDLS, CDR2 YYNGEE, per germline. Deletions cut 3 bases from V and 12 bases from J, with 13 bases between. The CDR3 runs 12 residues. DNA for the CDR3: TGTGCCAGCAGCGAAACTAGGGGATTGCAGTTCTTC. Translated: CASSETRGLQFF.

In its sample, this clonotype was seen many times. The chain combines TRBV19 with TRBJ1-1; D is perhaps TRBD1 (5 bases). The CDR3 sequence is 13 residues long. With 2 bases removed from V and 8 bases from J, the gap between germline ends came to 12 bases. Per the germline V gene, CDR1 is LNHDA and CDR2 is SQIVND (reference sequence). CDR3: CASSIIGGREAFF. The CDR3 DNA follows: TGTGCCAGTAGTATAATCGGGGGACGCGAAGCTTTCTTT.

This clonotype has a count of ten or more. This chain joins TRBV20-1 and TRBJ2-1, with 12 bases aligning to TRBD2. This CDR3 contains 15 residues. Germline CDR1 and CDR2: DFQATT and SNEGSKA (reference sequence). Unmatched junction bases numbered 7, after V lost 0 bases and J lost 10 bases. The CDR3 is CSARDLAGGGWEQFF. The CDR3 coding sequence is TGCAGTGCTAGAGATCTAGCGGGAGGGGGCTGGGAGCAGTTCTTC.

This chain joins TRBV10-3 and TRBJ2-2; 10 bases match TRBD2. CDR1 and CDR2 from the germline V gene are ENHRY and SYGVKD. The CDR3 consists of 14 residues. Trimming cost V 11 bases and J 7 bases; bases outside gene matches: 10. The CDR3 loop is CAVPAGGQGGELFF. CDR3 coding DNA: TGTGCCGTACCAGCGGGAGGGCAAGGCGGGGAGCTGTTTTTT.

This clonotype was seen repeatedly, ten times or more. V usage is TRBV6-2 or TRBV6-3 and J usage is TRBJ2-1; 15 positions match TRBD2. J gave up 7 bases and V 2 bases, and 6 bases lay outside the gene matches. Germline V gene lookup returns CDR1 MNHEY and CDR2 SVGEGT. The CDR3 runs to 17 residues. As DNA, the CDR3 is TGTGCCAGCAGTTACCGGACTAGCGGGAGGGCTGATAATGAGCAGTTCTTC. Encoded protein: CASSYRTSGRADNEQFF.

Here the CDR3 DNA reads TGTGCCAGCAGTTTAGATGAAGGGTACGGGACCCAGTACTTC. Protein: CASSLDEGYGTQYF. The chain uses TRBV28 and TRBJ2-5; no clear D. This CDR3 is 14 amino acids long. The germline V and J ends were trimmed by 2 bases and 7 bases, with 14 bases remaining between them. CDR1 and CDR2 from the germline V gene are MDHEN and SYDVKM.

This clonotype was observed a handful of times. This sequence joins TRBV15 and TRBJ2-7, with a weak D call TRBD2 (5 bases). There are 16 residues in the CDR3. Germline loops: CDR1 LNHNV, CDR2 YYDKDF (reference sequence). V lost 4 bases and J lost 2, with 18 bases in between. This CDR3 reads CATSNGLTLRPYEQYF. The CDR3 DNA reads as TGTGCCACCAGCAACGGACTGACACTACGACCCTACGAGCAGTACTTC.

This clonotype was seen more than once but under ten times. The V gene is TRBV7-4, the J gene TRBJ2-7; 12 nucleotides match TRBD1. This CDR3 has 18 residues. Germline values: CDR1 SGHVT, CDR2 SQSDAQ. The ends lost 2 bases at V and 3 bases at J; junction bases unmatched: 11. CDR3 region: CASSLPLVRDRGHYEQYF. Written as DNA, the CDR3 is TGTGCCAGCAGCTTACCCCTCGTCCGGGACAGGGGGCACTACGAGCAGTACTTC.